The T cell receptor beta chain under discussion was sequenced for a study of blood T cell repertoires in COVID-19 (dated by TCRdb to about 2020). At the level of the whole study: Samples covering the acute and convalescent phases of COVID-19 were provided by collaborators in the United States, Italy and Spain. The material from the prospective study consisted of cDNA or gDNA derived from T cells, B-cell-depleted T cells, or PBMCs. A de-identified subject ID, COVID-19 status, age in years and sex were almost always included in the sample metadata. A freely available public database, intended as a resource for researchers studying the immune response to SARS-CoV-2, is where the repertoires were released. Deeply sampled blood TCRbeta repertoires from subjects exposed to, actively infected with, or recovered from COVID-19 were included in the dataset. HLA class I and class II types, where available, came from metadata supplied by the sample provider rather than from assay-based typing. The samples were drawn from the first 160 participants of the ongoing ImmuneRACE study and from 1,254 subjects provided by 6 global collaborators. Study-wide findings and limitations: Clinical and demographic metadata were provided uncurated, with the amount varying by source and participant.

Collaborating institutions collected whole blood in K2EDTA tubes following their own protocols. For TCRbeta analysis, collaborator samples were shipped as frozen whole blood, as isolated PBMCs, or as DNA extracted from either sample type. With regard to this clone: Its antigen remains undetermined. There are no base qualities to consult, and no much larger clone falls within one base.

TCRbeta CDR3 regions were amplified from genomic DNA by means of the immunoSEQ Assay, a bias-controlled multiplex PCR. The original pipeline was this. The number of nucleated cells in each sample was estimated by amplification of reference gene primers within the assay. To quantify the absolute abundance of each unique TCRbeta CDR3 rearrangement, sequence reads were collapsed and filtered. For each sample, productive Simpson clonality was calculated by taking the square root of Simpson's diversity index across productive rearrangements. TCRdb took this table from immuneACCESS and kept in-frame rearrangements with V and J called. Such tables lack part of the clones; where checked against another copy, unresolved V genes explain under half of the gap, and the rest is unexplained. From that table come the V and J calls and clone size; the DNA was used to work out D and trimming. Across this sample there are 200,000 to 300,000 clones, with approximately 88% seen only once. Approximately 0.7% of the sample lies in the top ten.

The germline V gene sets CDR1 to SGHRS and CDR2 to YFSETQ. There are 16 amino acids in the CDR3, from cysteine to phenylalanine inclusive. The only DNA kept is the CDR3, 48 bases in frame from the first base. V trim: 2 bases; J trim: 6 bases; unmatched bases: 5. Sequencing was performed on peripheral blood. The sequence joins TRBV5-1 to TRBJ2-7; 16 bases in the middle match TRBD2. The clonotype was recovered from a human donor in a cohort sampled during active COVID-19. The DNA reads TGCGCCAGCAGCTTTACGGGACTAGCGGGGGGGCCCGAGCAGTACTTC. Translated, this is CASSFTGLAGGPEQYF.